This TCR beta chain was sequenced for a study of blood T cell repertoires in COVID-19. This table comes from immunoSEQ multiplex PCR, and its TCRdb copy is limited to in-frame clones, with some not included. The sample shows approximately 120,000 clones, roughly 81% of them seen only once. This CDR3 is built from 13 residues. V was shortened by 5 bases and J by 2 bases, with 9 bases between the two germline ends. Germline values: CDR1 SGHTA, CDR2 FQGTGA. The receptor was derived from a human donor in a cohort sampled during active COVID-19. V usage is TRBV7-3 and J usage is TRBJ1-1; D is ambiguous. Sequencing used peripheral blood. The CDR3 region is CASSLAGNTEAFF. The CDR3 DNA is TGTGCCAGCAGCCTAGCCGGAAACACTGAAGCTTTCTTT.